The 31 T cell receptor beta chains below all came from one sample that was sequenced in a study of T cell changes during pregnancy in multiple sclerosis (dated by TCRdb to 2018 to 2020). The receptor library was made with the immunoSEQ multiplex PCR assay. The table was pulled from immuneACCESS by TCRdb, which kept in-frame rearrangements only. Such tables lose some clones; where checked, under half of the loss comes from unresolved V genes, and the rest has no known cause. The sample table shows roughly 60,000 clones, and around nine tenths are seen once. The ten largest account for 0.65% to 1% of the sample. The starting material was peripheral blood, obtained before pregnancy. The receptor source for this set is a female donor with multiple sclerosis, enrolled in a pregnancy study.

The rearrangement joins TRBV5-6 to TRBJ1-5; the D is unclear. The CDR3 runs 16 residues. Trimming took off 0 bases at V and 7 bases at J, with 17 bases between the two ends. Germline V gives CDR1 SGHDT, CDR2 YYEEEE. This CDR3 reads CASSLGGGMYGQPQHF. The CDR3 DNA follows: TGTGCCAGCAGCTTGGGTGGAGGGATGTACGGGCAGCCCCAGCATTTT.

The V and J genes are TRBV7-8 and TRBJ1-2; tentative D call: TRBD1 (5 bases). CDR1 and CDR2 from the germline V gene are SGHVS and FQNEAQ. V dropped 4 bases and J dropped 1 base, with 16 bases sitting between them. The CDR3 runs to 16 residues. The CDR3 region has the DNA TGTGCCAGCAGCTCAAAGTCGGGGGTACTTAACTATGGCTACACCTTC. Residues: CASSSKSGVLNYGYTF.

This chain uses TRBV30 with TRBJ1-2, with D unresolved. Germline V gene sequence: CDR1 GTSNPN, CDR2 SVGIG (reference sequence). Trimming removed 4 bases from V and 2 bases from J, with 11 bases in between. CDR3 length: 13 residues. CDR3 nucleotides: TGTGCCTGGAAGGTAGGAGGAAACTATGGCTACACCTTC. Residues: CAWKVGGNYGYTF.

This chain links TRBV11-3 with TRBJ2-7; D possibly corresponds to TRBD1 (5 bases). Trimming stripped 2 bases from V and 2 bases from J, with 7 bases between. The germline CDR1 and CDR2 sequences are SGHNT and YENEEA. The CDR3 is 13 residues long. The CDR3 DNA follows: TGTGCCAGCAGCTTAAGGGGAACCTACGAGCAGTACTTC. Translation gives CASSLRGTYEQYF.

This clone was counted once. This chain links TRBV4-2 with TRBJ2-3; TRBD2 might be the D (5 bases). The CDR3 covers 14 residues. Trimming cost V 1 base and J 5 bases, with 10 bases left between them. Germline CDR1 is LGHNA and CDR2 is YNFKEQ. CDR3 bases: TGTGCCAGCAGCCAAGCGCGGGCGCTAGATACGCAGTATTTT. This codes for CASSQARALDTQYF.

The gene calls are TRBV19 and TRBJ1-6; the match to TRBD1 covers 8 bases. Germline values: CDR1 LNHDA, CDR2 SQIVND (reference sequence). After removal of 3 bases from V and 10 bases from J, the junction contained 8 bases not matched to a gene. The CDR3 extends over 15 amino acids. CDR3 nucleotides: TGTGCCAGTAGTATTCAGACAGGGGTAGGCTCACCCCTCCACTTT. It is translated as CASSIQTGVGSPLHF.

The J gene is TRBJ2-7, the V gene TRBV19; the match to TRBD1 covers 10 bases. Germline CDR1 LNHDA, CDR2 SQIVND (reference sequence). V dropped 1 base and J dropped 4; count of bases not matched to a gene: 7. The CDR3 spans 16 residues. CDR3 amino acids: CASSIAPGQGLYEQYF. The CDR3 DNA reads as TGTGCCAGTAGTATAGCTCCGGGACAGGGGTTATACGAGCAGTACTTC.

The chain combines TRBV25-1 with TRBJ1-1; 9 nucleotides align to TRBD1. The CDR3 loop spans 14 amino acids. J lost 5 bases, V lost 4 bases, and 5 bases had no gene match. CDR1 is MGHDK, CDR2 SYGVNS, per germline. Written as DNA, the CDR3 is TGTGCCAGCAGTGGTCGAGACAGGGGGACTGAAGCTTTCTTT. It is translated as CASSGRDRGTEAFF.

This rearrangement joins TRBV19 to TRBJ2-7, with D unresolved. In germline, CDR1 is LNHDA, CDR2 SQIVND (reference sequence). Trimming left V 3 bases short and J 4 bases short, with 25 bases between. The CDR3 loop spans 18 amino acids. Here the CDR3 DNA reads TGTGCCAGTAGTATTTCCGTGCCTGCACTACCAGCTGAGTACGAGCAGTACTTC. As protein: CASSISVPALPAEYEQYF.

The chain carries TRBV7-2 and TRBJ2-7; 10 bases match TRBD2. V trimming: 1 base; J trimming: 2 bases; junction bases outside the gene matches: 5. The germline gives CDR1 SGHTA, CDR2 FQGNSA. The CDR3 totals 16 residues. CDR3 sequence reads: CASSLGPSGGAYEQYF. CDR3 bases: TGTGCCAGCAGCTTAGGGCCCAGCGGGGGGGCCTACGAGCAGTACTTC.

The chain has TRBV4-2 and TRBJ2-2; tentative D call: TRBD2 (6 bases). The V gene's germline CDR1 is LGHNA and CDR2 YNFKEQ. With 4 bases removed from V and 5 bases from J, the gap between germline ends came to 20 bases. The CDR3 spans 17 residues. The CDR3 nucleotides read TGTGCCAGCAGCCTAGGAGGGACTCCCCAGAGGACCGGGGAGCTGTTTTTT. Translated: CASSLGGTPQRTGELFF.

Comments on this clone: Additional DNA sequences in this sample encode the identical CDR3. V and J are TRBV7-2 and TRBJ2-7; D remains unclear. The CDR3 consists of 11 residues. Trimming cost V 4 bases and J 2 bases, with 3 bases left between them. Germline lookup yields CDR1 SGHTA and CDR2 FQGNSA. The CDR3 reads CASSYTYEQYF. The CDR3 coding sequence is TGTGCCAGCAGCTACACCTACGAGCAGTACTTC.

The chain links TRBV5-6 to TRBJ2-5; 7 nucleotides agree with TRBD1. CDR3 length: 13 residues. The J segment lost 3 bases and the V segment lost 3 bases, leaving 2 bases of the junction unmatched. Per the germline V gene, CDR1 is SGHDT and CDR2 is YYEEEE. CDR3 region: CASSYDREETQYF. The CDR3 nucleotides are TGTGCCAGCAGCTATGACAGGGAAGAGACCCAGTACTTC.

This clone was seen once. The V gene is TRBV27, the J gene TRBJ2-7, with TRBD2 matching over 10 bases. The CDR3 contains 18 residues. CDR1 and CDR2 from the germline V gene are MNHEY and SMNVEV (reference sequence). V dropped 3 bases and J dropped 0; count of bases not matched to a gene: 11. CDR3 sequence reads: CASSFSGGPTIGSYEQYF. The CDR3 nucleotides read TGTGCCAGCAGTTTTAGCGGGGGGCCTACAATCGGCTCCTACGAGCAGTACTTC.

The rearrangement uses TRBV4-2 and TRBJ2-7; D ambiguous. V shed 7 bases and J shed 3 bases, with 10 bases lying between them. The CDR3 extends over 12 amino acids. Germline values: CDR1 LGHNA, CDR2 YNFKEQ. The CDR3 here is CASKGRGYEQYF. CDR3 bases: TGTGCCAGCAAAGGCAGAGGCTACGAGCAGTACTTC.

This clone appeared a few times. V gene TRBV7-9 combines with J gene TRBJ1-1; D is unclear. CDR3 length: 14 residues. With 1 base removed from V and 2 bases from J, the gap between germline ends came to 8 bases. The V gene's germline CDR1 is SEHNR and CDR2 FQNEAQ (reference sequence). CDR3 nucleotide sequence: TGTGCCAGCAGCTTAGGAGCTTTTAACACTGAAGCTTTCTTT. Protein sequence: CASSLGAFNTEAFF.

The J gene is TRBJ2-3, the V gene TRBV7-2; possibly TRBD1 for D (5 bases). In germline, CDR1 is SGHTA, CDR2 FQGNSA. This CDR3 spans 14 amino acids. The ends were cut back, 2 bases at V and 3 bases at J, with 9 bases in the middle. The CDR3 nucleotides are TGTGCCAGCAGCTTAATAGGGGTAACAGATACGCAGTATTTT. Its translation is CASSLIGVTDTQYF.

Only one count was recorded for this clone. The chain couples TRBV6-4 to TRBJ2-3; D perhaps matches TRBD2 (5 bases). V shed 2 bases and J shed 3 bases, with 6 bases lying between them. The germline gives CDR1 MRHNA, CDR2 SNTAGT. The CDR3 is 13 amino acids. The DNA of the CDR3 is TGTGCCAGCAGTGACAGGGAGACAGATACGCAGTATTTT. This translates into CASSDRETDTQYF.

The V gene is TRBV25-1, the J gene TRBJ2-7; 7 bases are a match to TRBD1. CDR3 length: 12 amino acids. The germline gives CDR1 MGHDK, CDR2 SYGVNS. With V trimmed by 8 bases and J by 1 base, 2 bases remained unmatched. The CDR3 loop reads CASGDSSYEQYF. DNA for the CDR3: TGTGCCAGCGGGGACAGTTCCTACGAGCAGTACTTC.

This chain uses TRBV5-4 with TRBJ2-1, with D unresolved. This CDR3 is 13 amino acids long. From germline, CDR1 is SGHNT and CDR2 YYREEE (reference sequence). V lost 3 bases and J 3 bases, leaving 7 bases between the germline ends. CDR3 region: CASSSSGYNEQFF. The CDR3 DNA sequence: TGTGCCAGCAGCTCCAGTGGCTACAATGAGCAGTTCTTC.

The genes are TRBV27 and TRBJ2-5; D remains unclear. The V gene's germline CDR1 is MNHEY and CDR2 SMNVEV (reference sequence). The CDR3 is made up of 12 amino acids. The CDR3 region is CPPRQDQETQYF. CDR3 bases: TGTCCTCCGAGGCAAGACCAAGAGACCCAGTACTTC.

This clone was counted a few times. This chain links TRBV20-1 with TRBJ1-1; no definite D call. V was shortened by 3 bases and J by 1 base, with 3 bases between the two germline ends. This CDR3 has 11 amino acids. Germline CDR1 DFQATT, CDR2 SNEGSKA (reference sequence). CDR3: CSASQNTEAFF. The DNA of the CDR3 is TGCAGTGCTAGTCAGAACACTGAAGCTTTCTTT.

The CDR3 bases are TGCAGCGTTGAACGGGACACTGAAGCTTTCTTT. This codes for CSVERDTEAFF. The chain carries TRBV29-1 and TRBJ1-1; the D is unclear. V gave up 2 bases and J gave up 3 bases, with 4 bases separating them. Germline CDR1 reads SQVTM; CDR2 reads ANQGSEA. The CDR3 is 11 amino acids.

V usage is TRBV6-1 and J usage is TRBJ2-3; 13 bases align to TRBD2. Germline CDR1 and CDR2: MNHNS and SASEGT. After removal of 4 bases from V and 10 bases from J, the junction contained 20 bases not matched to a gene. CDR3 size: 19 residues. The CDR3 region is CASSATSGGARGGGKAQYF. The CDR3 DNA reads TGTGCCAGCAGTGCTACTAGCGGGGGGGCTCGGGGTGGAGGAAAGGCGCAGTATTTT.

The CDR3: CASSIEARVYGYTF. The CDR3 coding sequence is TGTGCCAGTAGTATAGAGGCCAGGGTTTATGGCTACACCTTC. V is TRBV19 and J is TRBJ1-2; D might be TRBD1 (5 bases). The germline gives CDR1 LNHDA, CDR2 SQIVND (reference sequence). The CDR3 loop spans 14 amino acids. Between the trimmed V and J ends, which lost 0 bases and 5 bases, there was a span of 10 bases.

The rearrangement joins TRBV6-5 to TRBJ2-2; perhaps TRBD2 as D (5 bases). Looked up from germline, CDR1 is MNHEY and CDR2 is SVGAGI. The V and J ends lost 8 bases and 1 base respectively, with 14 bases between them. CDR3 length: 15 amino acids. CDR3 DNA: TGTGCCAGCGGGAGAAGCCCTCGGAACACCGGGGAGCTGTTTTTT. Translated: CASGRSPRNTGELFF.

The gene calls are TRBV29-1 and TRBJ1-1; D remains ambiguous. The CDR3 covers 11 residues. Trimming removed 4 bases at V and 11 bases at J, with 14 bases between. Germline CDR1 reads SQVTM; CDR2 reads ANQGSEA. The CDR3: CSVAGEGLAFF. CDR3 DNA: TGCAGCGTTGCAGGCGAGGGCCTGGCTTTCTTT.

J is TRBJ2-3 and V is TRBV7-9, with 9 bases aligning to TRBD2. Germline CDR1 SEHNR, CDR2 FQNEAQ (reference sequence). V lost 0 bases to trimming and J lost 5 bases; unmatched junction nucleotides: 9. This CDR3 has 17 amino acids. For the CDR3, the DNA is TGTGCCAGCAGCTTAGCCCTAGCGGGGTCCTCCGGAGATACGCAGTATTTT. Amino acid sequence: CASSLALAGSSGDTQYF.

CDR3: CASSDHSTGYANEKLFF. In DNA form, the CDR3 reads TGTGCCAGCAGCGATCACTCCACAGGGTACGCTAATGAAAAACTGTTTTTT. The rearrangement links TRBV9 to TRBJ1-4; possible D gene TRBD1, 6 bases. Germline V gene sequence: CDR1 SGDLS, CDR2 YYNGEE. The V gene lost 3 bases and the J gene lost 3 bases, with 18 bases spanning the gap. The CDR3 loop spans 17 amino acids.

The genes are TRBV2 and TRBJ2-2; possibly TRBD2 for D (6 bases). Trimming left V 8 bases short and J 8 bases short, with 15 bases between. This CDR3 spans 13 amino acids. CDR1 is SNHLY and CDR2 is FYNNEI in the germline V gene. The CDR3 loop reads CASAPGRKGELFF. Written as DNA, the CDR3 is TGTGCCAGCGCCCCTGGGAGGAAAGGGGAGCTGTTTTTT.

This clone has only one observation. The chain couples TRBV6-5 to TRBJ2-1, with a tentative D call TRBD2 (5 bases). Germline loops: CDR1 MNHEY, CDR2 SVGAGI. The CDR3 length is 13 residues. The V and J ends lost 2 bases and 9 bases respectively, with 11 bases between them. CDR3 region: CASSYRGSSEQFF. CDR3 nucleotide sequence: TGTGCCAGCAGTTACCGAGGGTCGAGTGAGCAGTTCTTC.